A single sample gave rise to the 11 T cell receptor beta chains below, sequenced in a study of blood T cell repertoires in COVID-19. The data were produced by immunoSEQ multiplex PCR, yet TCRdb's version contains in-frame clones alone and is incomplete. Of 190,000 or so clones in the sample, roughly 86% were seen once. The sample taken for sequencing was PBMCs or T cells enriched from blood (not recorded which). Receptor source: a woman younger than 45 who had recovered from COVID-19.

V and J are TRBV21-1 and TRBJ2-4; TRBD1, the table's D call, was not compared with the DNA. TRBV21-1 is designated a pseudogene. This CDR3 is 21 amino acids long. CDR3 sequence: CASTVGRGQDRTILAKNIQYF. The CDR3 bases are TGTGCCAGCACCGTCGGACGGGGACAGGACCGTACAATTTTAGCCAAAAACATTCAGTACTTC.

The chain links TRBV28 to TRBJ2-5; possibly TRBD1 for D (6 bases). The CDR3 spans 18 residues. V lost 9 bases, J lost 2 bases, and 28 bases lay in between. Germline CDR1 and CDR2: MDHEN and SYDVKM. The CDR3 DNA follows: TGTGCCAGTACCGAATATAAACCGACGGACAGATTACAAGAGACCCAGTACTTC. Amino acid sequence: CASTEYKPTDRLQETQYF.

The chain couples TRBV6-5 to TRBJ1-3, with D hard to call. The germline V gene encodes CDR1 MNHEY and CDR2 SVGAGI. CDR3 length: 15 residues. Trimming removed 0 bases at V and 4 bases at J, with 10 bases between. CDR3 protein: CASSYSSESGNTIYF. The DNA of the CDR3 is TGTGCCAGCAGTTACTCTTCTGAAAGCGGAAACACCATATATTTT.

The V call is TRBV28, the J call TRBJ2-7; 9 positions match TRBD1. After removal of 6 bases from V and 4 bases from J, the junction contained 4 bases not matched to a gene. Germline CDR1 MDHEN, CDR2 SYDVKM. This CDR3 is built from 13 residues. Here the CDR3 DNA reads TGTGCCAGCAGAACCGGGACAGGGTACGAGCAGTACTTC. It yields the protein CASRTGTGYEQYF. The variable domain in full, completed from reference TRBV28 and TRBJ2-7, reads DVKVTQSSRYLVKRTGEKVFLECVQDMDHENMFWYRQDPGLGLRLIYFSYDVKMKEKGDIPEGYSVSREKKERFSLILESASTNQTSMYLCASRTGTGYEQYFGPGTRLTVT.

This rearrangement joins TRBV7-9 to TRBJ2-2, with TRBD2 identical over 7 bases. Germline values: CDR1 SEHNR, CDR2 FQNEAQ (reference sequence). The CDR3 consists of 16 residues. After removal of 5 bases from V and 7 bases from J, the junction contained 13 bases not matched to a gene. The CDR3: CASSKSGEGGRGELFF. CDR3 DNA: TGTGCCAGCAGCAAAAGCGGAGAGGGAGGGCGCGGGGAGCTGTTTTTT. Using reference TRBV7-9 and TRBJ2-2 for the parts outside the CDR3, the full variable domain is DTGVSQNPRHKITKRGQNVTFRCDPISEHNRLYWYRQTLGQGPEFLTYFQNEAQLEKSRLLSDRFSAERPKGSFSTLEIQRTEQGDSAMYLCASSKSGEGGRGELFFGEGSRLTVL.

The chain employs TRBV30 and TRBJ2-7; 9 nucleotides line up with TRBD2. J was trimmed by 4 bases and V by 6 bases; bases with no gene match: 13. This CDR3 comprises 15 residues. Germline lookup yields CDR1 GTSNPN and CDR2 SVGIG (reference sequence). CDR3 loop: CACVRASGIWYEQYF. In nucleotides, the CDR3 is TGTGCCTGCGTCCGGGCTAGCGGGATATGGTACGAGCAGTACTTC. Using reference TRBV30 and TRBJ2-7 for the parts outside the CDR3, the full variable domain is SQTIHQWPATLVQPVGSPLSLECTVEGTSNPNLYWYRQAAGRGLQLLFYSVGIGQISSEVPQNLSASRPQDRQFILSSKKLLLSDSGFYLCACVRASGIWYEQYFGPGTRLTVT.

The chain has TRBV5-4 and TRBJ2-2; a possible D gene is TRBD2 (6 bases). The CDR3 length is 16 residues. V lost 4 bases and J lost 6, with 19 bases in between. Per germline, CDR1 SGHNT and CDR2 YYREEE (reference sequence). The CDR3 reads CASSRQLAGNPGELFF. The CDR3 nucleotides are TGTGCCAGCAGCAGACAACTAGCTGGTAATCCCGGGGAGCTGTTTTTT. Combining the CDR3 with reference TRBV5-4 and TRBJ2-2 gives the whole variable domain ETGVTQSPTHLIKTRGQQVTLRCSSQSGHNTVSWYQQALGQGPQFIFQYYREEENGRGNFPPRFSGLQFPNYSSELNVNALELDDSALYLCASSRQLAGNPGELFFGEGSRLTVL.

The chain carries TRBV19 and TRBJ1-2; D is ambiguous. The germline gives CDR1 LNHDA, CDR2 SQIVND (reference sequence). V shed 5 bases and J shed 0 bases, with 10 bases lying between them. The CDR3 has 14 amino acids. The CDR3, as DNA: TGTGCCAGTAGTCCAACCAGTTCTAACTATGGCTACACCTTC. Its translation is CASSPTSSNYGYTF.

The chain is built from TRBV27 and TRBJ2-7; 12 positions agree with TRBD2. The V gene's germline CDR1 is MNHEY and CDR2 SMNVEV (reference sequence). Trimming at V came to 4 bases and at J to 3 bases, leaving 7 bases not matched to a gene. The CDR3 sequence is 16 residues long. The CDR3 is CASSSRTSGKIYEQYF. CDR3 nucleotide sequence: TGTGCCAGCAGTTCACGGACTAGCGGGAAGATCTACGAGCAGTACTTC.

As for this clone: The CDR3 does not end in the conserved phenylalanine or tryptophan, so this is likely a read error. No DNA is shown, since the ends of the CDR3 on it are uncertain; the CDR3 is the one TCRdb lists. The chain has TRBV5-6 and TRBJ1-1; no DNA check was done on the table's D call, TRBD1. Germline V lookup: CDR1 SGHDT, CDR2 YYEEEE. The CDR3 is made up of 15 amino acids, end residues included. CDR3 region: CASSDVRVERIWFFI.

The rearrangement joins TRBV30 to TRBJ1-2; TRBD1 matches at 8 bases. The CDR3 is 14 amino acids. J lost 2 bases, V lost 6 bases, and 8 bases had no gene match. Germline V gene data show CDR1 as GTSNPN and CDR2 as SVGIG (reference sequence). The CDR3 nucleotides read TGTGCCTGCCCGGACTCAGGGGGCAACTATGGCTACACCTTC. This codes for CACPDSGGNYGYTF.